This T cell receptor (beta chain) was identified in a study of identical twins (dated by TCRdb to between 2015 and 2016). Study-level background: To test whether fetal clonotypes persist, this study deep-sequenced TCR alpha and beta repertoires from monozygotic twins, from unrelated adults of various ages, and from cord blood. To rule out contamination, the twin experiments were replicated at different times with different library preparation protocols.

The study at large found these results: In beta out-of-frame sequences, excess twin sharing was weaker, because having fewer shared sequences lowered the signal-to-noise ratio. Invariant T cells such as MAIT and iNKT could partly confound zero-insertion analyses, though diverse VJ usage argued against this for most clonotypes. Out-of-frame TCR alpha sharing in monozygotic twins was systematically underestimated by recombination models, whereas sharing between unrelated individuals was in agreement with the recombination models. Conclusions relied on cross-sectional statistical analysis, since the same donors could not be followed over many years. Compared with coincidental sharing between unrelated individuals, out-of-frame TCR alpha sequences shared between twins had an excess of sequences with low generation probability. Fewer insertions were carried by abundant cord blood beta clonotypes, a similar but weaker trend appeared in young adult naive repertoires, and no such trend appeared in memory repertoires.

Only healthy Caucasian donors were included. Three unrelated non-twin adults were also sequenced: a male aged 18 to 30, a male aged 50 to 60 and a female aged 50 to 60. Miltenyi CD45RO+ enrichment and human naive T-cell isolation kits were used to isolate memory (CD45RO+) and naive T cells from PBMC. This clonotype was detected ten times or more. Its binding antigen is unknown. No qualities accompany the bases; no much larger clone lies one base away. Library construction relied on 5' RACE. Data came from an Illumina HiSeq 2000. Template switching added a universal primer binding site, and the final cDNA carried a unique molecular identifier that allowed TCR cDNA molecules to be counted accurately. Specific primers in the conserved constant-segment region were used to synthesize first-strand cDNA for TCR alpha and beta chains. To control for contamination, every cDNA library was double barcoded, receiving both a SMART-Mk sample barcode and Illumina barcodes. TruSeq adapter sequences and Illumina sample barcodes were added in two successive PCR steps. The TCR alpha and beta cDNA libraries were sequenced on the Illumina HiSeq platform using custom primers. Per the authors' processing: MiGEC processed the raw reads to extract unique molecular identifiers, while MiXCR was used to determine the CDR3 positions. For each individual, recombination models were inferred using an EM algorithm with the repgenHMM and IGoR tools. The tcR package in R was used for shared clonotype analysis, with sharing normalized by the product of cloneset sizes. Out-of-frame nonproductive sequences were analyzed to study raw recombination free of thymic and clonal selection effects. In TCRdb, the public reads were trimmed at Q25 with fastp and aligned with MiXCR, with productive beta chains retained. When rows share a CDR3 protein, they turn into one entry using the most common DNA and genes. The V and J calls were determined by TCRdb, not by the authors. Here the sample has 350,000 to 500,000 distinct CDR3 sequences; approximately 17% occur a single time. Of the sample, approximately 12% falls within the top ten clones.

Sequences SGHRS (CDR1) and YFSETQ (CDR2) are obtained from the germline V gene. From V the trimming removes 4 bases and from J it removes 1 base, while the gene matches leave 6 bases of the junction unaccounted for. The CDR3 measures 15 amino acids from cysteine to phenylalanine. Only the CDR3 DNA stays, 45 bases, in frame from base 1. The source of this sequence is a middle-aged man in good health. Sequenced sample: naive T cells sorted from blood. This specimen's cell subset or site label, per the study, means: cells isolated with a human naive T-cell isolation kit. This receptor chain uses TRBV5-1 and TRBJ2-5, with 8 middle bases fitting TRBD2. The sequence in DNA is TGCGCCAGCAGCCTGTGGGCGGGGGGCCAAGAGACCCAGTACTTC. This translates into CASSLWAGGQETQYF.